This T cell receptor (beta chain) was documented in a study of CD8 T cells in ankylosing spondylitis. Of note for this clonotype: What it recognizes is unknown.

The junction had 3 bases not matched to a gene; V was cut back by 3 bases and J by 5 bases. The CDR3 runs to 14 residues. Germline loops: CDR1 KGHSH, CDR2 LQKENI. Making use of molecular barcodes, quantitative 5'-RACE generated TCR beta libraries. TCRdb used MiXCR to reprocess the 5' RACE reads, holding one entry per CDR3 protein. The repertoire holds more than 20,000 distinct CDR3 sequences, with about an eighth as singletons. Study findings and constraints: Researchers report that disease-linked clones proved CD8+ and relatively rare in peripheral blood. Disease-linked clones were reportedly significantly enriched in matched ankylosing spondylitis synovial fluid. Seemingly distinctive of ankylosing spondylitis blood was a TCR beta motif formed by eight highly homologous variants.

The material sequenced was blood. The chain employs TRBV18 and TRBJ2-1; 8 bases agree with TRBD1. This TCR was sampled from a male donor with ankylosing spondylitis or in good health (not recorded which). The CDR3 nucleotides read TGTGCCAGCTCACCGGGACAGGACAACAATGAGCAGTTCTTC. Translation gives CASSPGQDNNEQFF.